Below are 3 T cell receptor beta chains sequenced from a single sample in a study of T cell responses to AZD1222 COVID-19 vaccine (dated by TCRdb to 2020 to 2022). The sample's time point label is to be understood as: baseline before first vaccination. The receptor library was made with the immunoSEQ multiplex PCR assay. In TCRdb, the immuneACCESS table is reduced to in-frame sequences with V and J assigned. These tables do not hold every clone; where another copy was compared, an unresolved V gene accounts for under half, and the others remain unexplained. The sample table records fewer than 200,000 clones; 85% to 95% of these occur just once. The top ten hold more than 9% of the sample. Source: peripheral blood, taken on day 0 of AZD1222 vaccination. The receptors were gathered from an adult in good health.

This clone was detected only once. The V and J genes are TRBV5-6 and TRBJ2-5, with a tentative D call TRBD1 (5 bases). CDR3 length: 14 residues. V was clipped by 5 bases and J by 1 base, with 12 bases between them. CDR1 is SGHDT and CDR2 is YYEEEE in the germline V gene. For the CDR3, the DNA is TGTGCCAGCAGTTTAGGACATTTCCAAGAGACCCAGTACTTC. Its protein product is CASSLGHFQETQYF.

V usage is TRBV19 and J usage is TRBJ2-7; TRBD2 matches at 8 bases. CDR3 length: 14 residues. Unmatched junction bases numbered 14, after V lost 9 bases and J lost 7 bases. From germline, CDR1 is LNHDA and CDR2 SQIVND (reference sequence). The CDR3 DNA reads TGTGCCAGCCAAAGACGGGAGGGCCGGGGAGAGCAGTACTTC. Translated, it gives CASQRREGRGEQYF. Drawing the rest from reference TRBV19 and TRBJ2-7, the complete variable domain is DGGITQSPKYLFRKEGQNVTLSCEQNLNHDAMYWYRQDPGQGLRLIYYSQIVNDFQKGDIAEGYSVSREKKESFPLTVTSAQKNPTAFYLCASQRREGRGEQYFGPGTRLTVT.

The rearrangement links TRBV7-9 to TRBJ1-1; D remains unclear. CDR1 is SEHNR, CDR2 FQNEAQ, per germline (reference sequence). V was trimmed by 10 bases and J by 5 bases, leaving 20 bases between them. The CDR3 runs to 14 residues. CDR3 in amino acids: CATEAASGRTEAFF. Written as DNA, the CDR3 is TGTGCCACCGAGGCAGCCTCAGGCAGGACTGAAGCTTTCTTT.